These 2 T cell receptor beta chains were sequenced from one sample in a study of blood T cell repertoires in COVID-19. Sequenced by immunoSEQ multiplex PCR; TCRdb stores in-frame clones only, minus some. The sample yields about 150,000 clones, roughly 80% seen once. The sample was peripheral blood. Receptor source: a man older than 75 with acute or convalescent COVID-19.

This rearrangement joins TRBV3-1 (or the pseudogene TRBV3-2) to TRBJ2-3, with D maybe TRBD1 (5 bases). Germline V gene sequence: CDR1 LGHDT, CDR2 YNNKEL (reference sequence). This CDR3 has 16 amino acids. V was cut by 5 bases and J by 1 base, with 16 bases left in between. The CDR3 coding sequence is TGTGCCAGCAGCGACAGAATTAGGAAGGGCACAGATACGCAGTATTTT. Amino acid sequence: CASSDRIRKGTDTQYF.

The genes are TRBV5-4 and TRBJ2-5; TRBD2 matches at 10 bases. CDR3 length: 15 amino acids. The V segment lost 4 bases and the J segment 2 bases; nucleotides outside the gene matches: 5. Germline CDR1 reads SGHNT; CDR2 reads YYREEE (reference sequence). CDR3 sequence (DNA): TGTGCCAGCAGCCTACAAGCGGGGGGGCAAGAGACCCAGTACTTC. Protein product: CASSLQAGGQETQYF.